This T cell receptor beta chain emerged from a study of T cell repertoires in cytomegalovirus infection. Study overall: Public TCR beta signatures marked donors with CMV infection and the matching HLA. Study-wide points: The cumulative frequency of public TCR beta families distinguished individuals who carried CMV together with the relevant HLA.

TCRdb fed the reads into MiXCR, producing one record per CDR3 protein. The sample comprises 700,000 to 900,000 distinct CDR3 sequences, almost 30% of which are singletons, and roughly 14% rests with the top ten. CDR3 length equals 14 residues. V lost 3 bases, J lost 5 bases, and 5 bases stayed unmatched. This clonotype came up a few times. The antigen is unknown. The starting material was cultured CD8+ T cells from PBMCs, obtained from culture after CMV antigen stimulation. The receptor was derived from a human donor in good health (CMV status not recorded). Some clones in this sample may be carry-over from other donors' samples. This chain uses TRBV12-3 or TRBV12-4 with TRBJ2-5; 8 bases are shared with TRBD1. The CDR3 spells CASSFRGPLETQYF. The DNA for the CDR3 is TGTGCCAGCAGTTTCAGGGGGCCGCTGGAGACCCAGTACTTC.